The next 5 T cell receptor beta chains were all read from a single sample in a study of cytomegalovirus exposure and HLA in healthy donors. PCR amplification relied on 60 Vbeta primers (plus 13 Jbeta primers). Profiling relied on immunoSEQ multiplex PCR, and the TCRdb table lists in-frame clones only, not all of them. The sample shows over 250,000 clones, under 80% of them seen only once. Sequenced sample: PBMCs. Receptors originate from a female donor in good health and CMV-seronegative.

The rearrangement links TRBV2 to TRBJ2-3, with D possibly being TRBD2 (6 bases). CDR1 and CDR2 from the germline V gene are SNHLY and FYNNEI. V was pared by 7 bases and J by 2 bases, with 10 bases between. CDR3 length equals 13 residues. The CDR3 DNA sequence: TGTGCCAGCATGGGCGGGATCACAGATACGCAGTATTTT. Its protein is CASMGGITDTQYF.

This chain connects TRBV11-3 to TRBJ1-2; 9 nucleotides line up with TRBD1. Germline trimming cut 0 bases from V and 2 bases from J; bases unmatched to any gene: 10. This CDR3 has 18 amino acids. Germline loops: CDR1 SGHNT, CDR2 YENEEA. The CDR3 DNA is TGTGCCAGCAGCTTAGATTCCTGGGACAGGGAGGGGAACTATGGCTACACCTTC. Encoded protein: CASSLDSWDREGNYGYTF. Looking up the rest from reference TRBV11-3 and TRBJ1-2 gives the full variable domain: EAGVVQSPRYKIIEKKQPVAFWCNPISGHNTLYWYLQNLGQGPELLIRYENEEAVDDSQLPKDRFSAERLKGVDSTLKIQPAELGDSAVYLCASSLDSWDREGNYGYTFGSGTRLTVV.

V gene TRBV7-2 combines with J gene TRBJ1-3; 8 nucleotides agree with TRBD1. The germline CDR1 and CDR2 sequences are SGHTA and FQGNSA. V was pared by 3 bases and J by 2 bases, with 0 bases of the junction left unmatched. The CDR3 has 14 residues. CDR3 residues: CASSLDRAGNTIYF. The DNA of the CDR3 is TGTGCCAGCAGCTTGGACAGGGCTGGAAACACCATATATTTT.

The rearrangement joins TRBV28 to TRBJ2-1; 9 nucleotides agree with TRBD2. Losses at the gene ends were 6 bases for V and 9 bases for J; bases not matched to a gene: 12. CDR1 MDHEN and CDR2 SYDVKM come from the germline V gene. CDR3 size: 15 residues. The DNA of the CDR3 is TGTGCCAGCAGCAATCCGGAGGGACTAGCCAGTGAGCAGTTCTTC. This sequence encodes CASSNPEGLASEQFF.

The rearrangement joins TRBV9 to TRBJ2-2, with D hard to call. Germline lookup yields CDR1 SGDLS and CDR2 YYNGEE. This CDR3 comprises 16 residues. V gave up 5 bases and J gave up 0 bases, with 14 bases separating them. The CDR3 DNA is TGTGCCAGCAGTCGAGTCCGAGAAACGAACACCGGGGAGCTGTTTTTT. Translated: CASSRVRETNTGELFF.